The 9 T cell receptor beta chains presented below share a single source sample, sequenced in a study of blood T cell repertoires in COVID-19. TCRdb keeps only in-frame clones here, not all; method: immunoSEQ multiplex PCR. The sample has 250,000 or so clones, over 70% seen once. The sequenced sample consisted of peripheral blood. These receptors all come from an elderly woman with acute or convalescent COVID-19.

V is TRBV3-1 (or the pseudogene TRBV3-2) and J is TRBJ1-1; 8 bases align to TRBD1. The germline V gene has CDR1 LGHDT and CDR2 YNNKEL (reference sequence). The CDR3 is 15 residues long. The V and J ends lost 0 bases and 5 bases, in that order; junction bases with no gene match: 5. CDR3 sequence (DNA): TGTGCCAGCAGCCAAGATAGTACAGGGGGAACTGAAGCTTTCTTT. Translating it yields CASSQDSTGGTEAFF.

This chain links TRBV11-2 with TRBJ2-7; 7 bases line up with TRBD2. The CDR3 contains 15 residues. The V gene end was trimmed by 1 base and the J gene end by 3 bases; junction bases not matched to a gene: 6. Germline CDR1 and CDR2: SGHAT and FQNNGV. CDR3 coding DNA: TGTGCCAGCAGCTTAGGAGCGGGGTCCAACTACGAGCAGTACTTC. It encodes CASSLGAGSNYEQYF.

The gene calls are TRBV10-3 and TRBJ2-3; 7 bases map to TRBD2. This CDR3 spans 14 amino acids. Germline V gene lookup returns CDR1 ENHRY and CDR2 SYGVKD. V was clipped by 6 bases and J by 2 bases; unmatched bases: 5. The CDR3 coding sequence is TGTGCCATCAGCCTAGCGGACCACACAGATACGCAGTATTTT. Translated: CAISLADHTDTQYF.

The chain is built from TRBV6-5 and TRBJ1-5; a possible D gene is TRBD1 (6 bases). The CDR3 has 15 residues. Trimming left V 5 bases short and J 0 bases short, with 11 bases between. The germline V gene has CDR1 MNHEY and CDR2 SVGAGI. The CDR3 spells CASSKTGNSNQPQHF. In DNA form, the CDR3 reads TGTGCCAGCAGTAAGACAGGAAATAGCAATCAGCCCCAGCATTTT.

CDR3 residues: CASRRDRSNYGYTF. The CDR3, as DNA: TGTGCCAGCAGGCGGGACAGGAGCAACTATGGCTACACCTTC. This rearrangement joins TRBV6-5 to TRBJ1-2, with 8 bases identical to TRBD1. Germline V lookup: CDR1 MNHEY, CDR2 SVGAGI. With V trimmed by 6 bases and J by 2 bases, 5 bases remained unmatched. The CDR3 has 14 residues.

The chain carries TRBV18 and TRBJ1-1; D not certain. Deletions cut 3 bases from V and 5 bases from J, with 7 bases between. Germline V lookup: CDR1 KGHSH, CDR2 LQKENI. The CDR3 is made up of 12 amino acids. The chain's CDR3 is CASSPPTTEAFF. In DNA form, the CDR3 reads TGTGCCAGCTCACCCCCCACTACTGAAGCTTTCTTT.

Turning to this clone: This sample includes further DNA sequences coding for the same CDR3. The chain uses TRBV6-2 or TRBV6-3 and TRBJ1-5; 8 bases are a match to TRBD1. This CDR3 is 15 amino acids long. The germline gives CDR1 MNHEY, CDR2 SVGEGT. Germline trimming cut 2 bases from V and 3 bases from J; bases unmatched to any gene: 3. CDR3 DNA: TGTGCCAGCAGTTACGGACAGGGTAACAATCAGCCCCAGCATTTT. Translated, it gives CASSYGQGNNQPQHF.

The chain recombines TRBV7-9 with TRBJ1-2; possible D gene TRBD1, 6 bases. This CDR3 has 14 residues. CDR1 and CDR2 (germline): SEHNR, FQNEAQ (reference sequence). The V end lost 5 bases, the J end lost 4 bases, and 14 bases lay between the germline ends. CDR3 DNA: TGTGCCAGCAGCCCTTCGGGACAAGTCTATGGCTACACCTTC. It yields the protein CASSPSGQVYGYTF.

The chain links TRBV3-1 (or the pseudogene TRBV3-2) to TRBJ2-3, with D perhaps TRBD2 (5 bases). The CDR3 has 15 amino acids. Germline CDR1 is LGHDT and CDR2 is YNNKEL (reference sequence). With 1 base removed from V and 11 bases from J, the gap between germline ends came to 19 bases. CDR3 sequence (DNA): TGTGCCAGCAGCCAAGGCAGTCTAGCCCAAACTGGGCAGTATTTT. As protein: CASSQGSLAQTGQYF.